The 26 T cell receptor beta chains listed next were all sequenced from one sample in a study of T cell repertoires in cytomegalovirus infection. In TCRdb, the reads were re-called with MiXCR into one record per CDR3 protein. The data contain 80,000 or so distinct CDR3 sequences, around 42% of them singletons. For these receptors, no antigen is known. This sample comprised CD8+ T cells from cultured PBMCs, obtained from culture after CMV antigen stimulation. Receptor source: a human donor in good health (CMV status not recorded). Some clones in this sample may be carry-over from other donors' samples.

This clonotype was found a few times. Here the CDR3 reads CASSQSGPFLMNTEAFF. CDR3 sequence (DNA): TGCGCCAGCAGCCAGTCCGGGCCATTCCTCATGAACACTGAAGCTTTCTTT. The chain is built from TRBV4-1 and TRBJ1-1, with D hard to call. CDR1 and CDR2 from the germline V gene are MGHRA and YSYEKL. The CDR3 consists of 17 residues. V was pared by 3 bases and J by 0 bases, with 17 bases between.

The chain links TRBV4-1 to TRBJ1-1; D call uncertain. V was shortened by 0 bases and J by 4 bases, with 9 bases between the two germline ends. This CDR3 has 14 amino acids. CDR1 and CDR2 (germline): MGHRA, YSYEKL. This CDR3 is CASSQDKGGTEAFF. In DNA form, the CDR3 reads TGCGCCAGCAGCCAAGATAAGGGAGGCACTGAAGCTTTCTTT.

This clonotype was observed at least ten times. The V call is TRBV6-5, the J call TRBJ2-5, with D possibly matching TRBD1 (6 bases). Trimming took off 7 bases at V and 0 bases at J, with 18 bases between the two ends. Germline V gene lookup returns CDR1 MNHEY and CDR2 SVGAGI. This CDR3 is 16 amino acids long. As DNA, the CDR3 is TGTGCCAGCACCGCAGGGGCAGGGCCATACCAAGAGACCCAGTACTTC. Its protein is CASTAGAGPYQETQYF.

The table lists this clonotype with a few counts. The chain recombines TRBV12-5 with TRBJ2-2, with unresolved D. The CDR3 is 13 amino acids. V lost 0 bases and J 2 bases, leaving 1 base between the germline ends. CDR1 is LGHNT, CDR2 FRNRAP, per germline. The CDR3 is CASGLVNTGELFF. CDR3 nucleotides: TGTGCTAGTGGTTTGGTCAACACCGGGGAGCTGTTTTTT.

The genes are TRBV7-2 and TRBJ2-2, with D uncertain. The CDR3 sequence is 15 residues long. CDR1 is SGHTA, CDR2 FQGNSA, per germline. Trimming took off 5 bases at V and 0 bases at J, with 10 bases between the two ends. The CDR3 nucleotides are TGTGCCAGCAGCCCCGGACCATCGAACACCGGGGAGCTGTTTTTT. This sequence encodes CASSPGPSNTGELFF.

Many counts were recorded for this clonotype. The CDR3 region is CASSWRGASSYNSPLHF. In DNA form, the CDR3 reads TGTGCCAGCAGCTGGCGGGGGGCGAGCTCCTATAATTCACCCCTCCACTTT. J is TRBJ1-6 and V is TRBV7-2; D is possibly TRBD1 (6 bases). Germline V lookup: CDR1 SGHTA, CDR2 FQGNSA. The V gene lost 4 bases and the J gene lost 0 bases, with 13 bases spanning the gap. CDR3 length equals 17 residues.

The chain uses TRBV7-9 and TRBJ2-7; 11 nucleotides align to TRBD2. CDR3 size: 16 residues. The J segment lost 4 bases and the V segment lost 5 bases, leaving 10 bases of the junction unmatched. Germline CDR1 reads SEHNR; CDR2 reads FQNEAQ (reference sequence). Here the CDR3 reads CASSPSSGGRRYEQYF. CDR3 sequence (DNA): TGTGCCAGCAGCCCCTCTAGCGGGGGGCGCAGATACGAGCAGTACTTC.

The V gene is TRBV5-4, the J gene TRBJ2-3; 11 bases agree with TRBD2. The V segment lost 1 base and the J segment 0 bases; nucleotides outside the gene matches: 7. The CDR3 is made up of 18 amino acids. Germline CDR1 is SGHNT and CDR2 is YYREEE (reference sequence). CDR3 sequence (DNA): TGTGCCAGCAGCTTGTTGTGGACTAGCGGGCGAAGCACAGATACGCAGTATTTT. Translation: CASSLLWTSGRSTDTQYF.

A few counts support this clonotype. This chain uses TRBV5-4 with TRBJ1-1; 7 nucleotides agree with TRBD1. The CDR3 extends over 14 amino acids. The J segment lost 6 bases and the V segment lost 4 bases, leaving 9 bases of the junction unmatched. The germline V gene encodes CDR1 SGHNT and CDR2 YYREEE (reference sequence). The CDR3, as DNA: TGTGCCAGCAGCCCCGACAGGGAGATGTCTGAAGCTTTCTTT. It specifies CASSPDREMSEAFF.

The rearrangement joins TRBV7-6 to TRBJ2-1; the D gene is possibly TRBD2 (5 bases). The CDR3 has 17 amino acids. Germline CDR1 SGHVS, CDR2 FNYEAQ. V was trimmed by 1 base and J by 4 bases, leaving 17 bases between them. DNA for the CDR3: TGTGCCAGCAGCTTAGTAGTTTCAACTACGGGGTACAATGAGCAGTTCTTC. It yields the protein CASSLVVSTTGYNEQFF.

Only a few counts were recorded for this clonotype. CDR3 in amino acids: CASSERDRTYNEQFF. For the CDR3, the DNA is TGTGCCAGCAGTGAAAGGGACAGGACCTACAATGAGCAGTTCTTC. The gene calls are TRBV6-1 and TRBJ2-1, with 8 bases identical to TRBD1. This CDR3 contains 15 residues. Germline V gene sequence: CDR1 MNHNS, CDR2 SASEGT. The junction had 2 bases not matched to a gene; V was cut back by 2 bases and J by 2 bases.

The V call is TRBV27, the J call TRBJ1-1; D is ambiguous. The CDR3 totals 17 residues. The V gene's germline CDR1 is MNHEY and CDR2 SMNVEV (reference sequence). V lost 5 bases, J lost 1 base, and 20 bases lay in between. Here the CDR3 reads CASSQDAESPRNTEAFF. CDR3 DNA: TGTGCCAGCAGTCAGGACGCGGAGTCTCCAAGGAACACTGAAGCTTTCTTT.

The chain combines TRBV7-9 with TRBJ2-3; 8 positions match TRBD2. From germline, CDR1 is SEHNR and CDR2 FQNEAQ (reference sequence). J gave up 6 bases and V 5 bases, and 13 bases lay outside the gene matches. The CDR3 is made up of 16 amino acids. CDR3 in DNA: TGTGCCAGCAGCCCCCCCAGCGGGGGCCCCTCTGATACGCAGTATTTT. This codes for CASSPPSGGPSDTQYF.

Only a few counts were recorded for this clonotype. V usage is TRBV7-2 and J usage is TRBJ2-2; D is ambiguous. The CDR3 is 12 amino acids. Germline V gene data show CDR1 as SGHTA and CDR2 as FQGNSA. V lost 7 bases and J lost 8, with 11 bases in between. In DNA form, the CDR3 reads TGTGCCAGCACCCTTATGGAGGGGGAGCTGTTTTTT. It specifies CASTLMEGELFF. Looking up the rest from reference TRBV7-2 and TRBJ2-2 gives the full variable domain: GAGVSQSPSNKVTEKGKDVELRCDPISGHTALYWYRQSLGQGLEFLIYFQGNSAPDKSGLPSDRFSAERTGGSVSTLTIQRTQQEDSAVYLCASTLMEGELFFGEGSRLTVL.

V usage is TRBV27 and J usage is TRBJ2-3; 11 bases align to TRBD2. Germline V lookup: CDR1 MNHEY, CDR2 SMNVEV (reference sequence). The V segment lost 3 bases and the J segment 6 bases; nucleotides outside the gene matches: 11. The CDR3 spans 17 residues. The CDR3 protein is CASSFSLTTSGADTQYF. Written as DNA, the CDR3 is TGTGCCAGCAGTTTCTCCCTTACGACTAGCGGGGCTGATACGCAGTATTTT.

Only a few counts were recorded for this clonotype. DNA of the CDR3: TGTGCCAGCAGTGGATCACGCGGACAGGGGGGGTCCCGAGTCCAGTACTTC. This translates into CASSGSRGQGGSRVQYF. This chain uses TRBV6-1 with TRBJ2-5; 10 nucleotides match TRBD1. The CDR3 has 17 residues. The V and J ends lost 4 bases and 10 bases, in that order; junction bases with no gene match: 18. Germline lookup yields CDR1 MNHNS and CDR2 SASEGT.

This clonotype was detected only a few times. At one boundary the junction diverges from the germline segment, which might be a read error. The CDR3 loop is CASSLEGPKDSWVF. CDR3 bases: TGTGCCAGCAGCTTAGAGGGCCCAAAAGACTCCTGGGTCTTC. The chain carries TRBV7-6 and TRBJ2-1; D is ambiguous. Germline V gene sequence: CDR1 SGHVS, CDR2 FNYEAQ. This CDR3 spans 14 amino acids.

This chain joins TRBV3-1 and TRBJ2-1; no definite D call. V gave up 1 base and J gave up 2 bases, with 3 bases separating them. CDR3 length: 13 residues. Germline V lookup: CDR1 LGHDT, CDR2 YNNKEL (reference sequence). The CDR3 DNA is TGTGCCAGCAGCCAAGGGCCCTACAATGAGCAGTTCTTC. Its protein is CASSQGPYNEQFF.

This clonotype has at least ten counts. V gene TRBV4-2 combines with J gene TRBJ1-5, with TRBD1 as a possible D gene (5 bases). Germline CDR1 is LGHNA and CDR2 is YNFKEQ. The CDR3 runs to 16 residues. V lost 0 bases to trimming and J lost 7 bases, with 16 bases between them. For the CDR3, the DNA is TGTGCCAGCAGCCAAGAATGGGCAGGCAGGGAACAGCCCCAGCATTTT. Translation: CASSQEWAGREQPQHF.

The J gene is TRBJ2-7, the V gene TRBV12-3 or TRBV12-4; 9 nucleotides line up with TRBD1. CDR3 length: 15 amino acids. Losses at the gene ends were 5 bases for V and 2 bases for J; bases not matched to a gene: 7. CDR3 DNA: TGTGCCAGCAGTCCATGGGGACAGGGCACCTACGAGCAGTACTTC. It encodes CASSPWGQGTYEQYF.

J is TRBJ2-1 and V is TRBV7-6, with D perhaps matching TRBD1 or TRBD2 (5 bases each). The CDR3 is 13 residues long. The germline V and J ends were trimmed by 3 bases and 7 bases, with 10 bases remaining between them. Germline CDR1 and CDR2: SGHVS and FNYEAQ. CDR3 sequence: CASSFSWGNEQFF. The CDR3 DNA sequence: TGTGCCAGCAGCTTTTCATGGGGGAATGAGCAGTTCTTC.

This clonotype showed up many times. This sequence joins TRBV15 and TRBJ1-2; a weak D match, TRBD1 (5 bases). The V end lost 0 bases, the J end lost 5 bases, and 7 bases lay between the germline ends. The CDR3 consists of 13 residues. Per germline, CDR1 LNHNV and CDR2 YYDKDF (reference sequence). CDR3 amino acids: CATSREEGYGYTF. CDR3 in DNA: TGTGCCACCAGCAGAGAAGAGGGGTATGGCTACACCTTC.

The V call is TRBV24-1, the J call TRBJ2-3; a weak D match, TRBD1 (7 bases). Between the trimmed V and J ends, which lost 4 bases and 0 bases, there was a span of 16 bases. From germline, CDR1 is KGHDR and CDR2 SFDVKD. The CDR3 runs to 17 residues. The CDR3 nucleotides are TGTGCCACCAGTGACAACGACAGGGACTCTAGCACAGATACGCAGTATTTT. Translation gives CATSDNDRDSSTDTQYF.

The chain carries TRBV29-1 and TRBJ1-1, with D tentatively TRBD1 (6 bases). Germline V gene data show CDR1 as SQVTM and CDR2 as ANQGSEA. Between the trimmed V and J ends, which lost 2 bases and 11 bases, there was a span of 9 bases. CDR3 size: 10 residues. CDR3 region: CSVERGGAFF. CDR3 nucleotide sequence: TGCAGCGTTGAAAGGGGGGGGGCTTTCTTT.

This clonotype showed up just a few times. The chain has TRBV4-1 and TRBJ2-1; the match to TRBD1 covers 7 bases. With 2 bases clipped from V and 1 base from J, the junction kept 2 bases outside the gene matches. The CDR3 totals 15 residues. Germline CDR1 reads MGHRA; CDR2 reads YSYEKL. CDR3 DNA: TGCGCCAGCAGCCAAAAGACAGGGTCCTACAATGAGCAGTTCTTC. Protein: CASSQKTGSYNEQFF.

The genes are TRBV4-3 and TRBJ2-3; 9 bases match TRBD2. Germline loops: CDR1 LGHNA, CDR2 YSLEER. The trim removed 2 bases at V and 4 bases at J, leaving 10 bases unmatched. This CDR3 spans 17 amino acids. The DNA for the CDR3 is TGCGCCAGCAGCCAACAAAATAGCGGGGGTGCGGCAGATACGCAGTATTTT. It codes for CASSQQNSGGAADTQYF.